The 11 T cell receptor beta chains listed next were all sequenced from one sample in a study of CD8 T cells in Susac syndrome. Random hexamers were used to reverse transcribe an amount of about 0.5 to 1 ug RNA. Using its own MiXCR run on the immunoSEQ multiplex PCR reads, TCRdb lists one record per CDR3 protein. This sample carries about 130,000 distinct CDR3 sequences, roughly 89% of them seen once, and the ten largest clones take around 0.22%. The sample taken for sequencing was CD8+ T cells from PBMCs. The receptors here all came from a human donor with multiple sclerosis.

V and J are TRBV19 and TRBJ1-2, with 7 bases matching TRBD1. CDR3 size: 15 residues. The germline V gene encodes CDR1 LNHDA and CDR2 SQIVND (reference sequence). Trimming took 7 bases from V and 1 from J; bases not matched to a gene: 9. The CDR3 nucleotides read TGTGCCAGTATTGGCTCGACAGGGCGTAACTATGGCTACACCTTC. Its translation is CASIGSTGRNYGYTF.

This rearrangement joins TRBV24-1 to TRBJ2-2; 7 bases map to TRBD1. V gave up 5 bases and J gave up 2 bases; unmatched junction bases: 4. This CDR3 has 15 residues. Germline assignment: CDR1 KGHDR and CDR2 SFDVKD. The DNA of the CDR3 is TGTGCCACCAGTGGTGACAGGGAAAACACCGGGGAGCTGTTTTTT. It yields the protein CATSGDRENTGELFF.

This sequence joins TRBV29-1 and TRBJ2-3; 13 positions agree with TRBD2. Germline CDR1 reads SQVTM; CDR2 reads ANQGSEA. Trimming cost V 4 bases and J 0 bases; bases outside gene matches: 4. The CDR3 runs 16 residues. DNA for the CDR3: TGCAGCGTTGGTCGGACTAGCGGGAGTAGCACAGATACGCAGTATTTT. It codes for CSVGRTSGSSTDTQYF.

The CDR3 sequence: CATSEGHPRNTQYF. The DNA of the CDR3 is TGTGCCACCAGTGAAGGACACCCGAGAAATACGCAGTATTTT. This chain joins TRBV24-1 and TRBJ2-3; TRBD1 is a possible D gene (5 bases). The germline gives CDR1 KGHDR, CDR2 SFDVKD. The V end lost 4 bases, the J end lost 7 bases, and 14 bases lay between the germline ends. CDR3 length equals 14 residues.

The chain joins TRBV29-1 to TRBJ2-2; D is unresolved. V gave up 0 bases and J gave up 5 bases, with 10 bases separating them. The CDR3 extends over 14 amino acids. Germline loops: CDR1 SQVTM, CDR2 ANQGSEA. The CDR3 DNA reads as TGCAGCGTTGAAGATGGGTCTGGTACCGGGGAGCTGTTTTTT. Amino acid sequence: CSVEDGSGTGELFF.

The chain combines TRBV7-9 with TRBJ1-2, with D uncertain. Germline V gene data show CDR1 as SEHNR and CDR2 as FQNEAQ (reference sequence). CDR3 length equals 11 residues. The germline V and J ends were trimmed by 5 bases and 6 bases, with 7 bases remaining between them. The CDR3 sequence is CASSPTNGYTF. CDR3 bases: TGTGCCAGCAGCCCCACCAATGGCTACACCTTC.

V usage is TRBV5-6 and J usage is TRBJ2-2, with D unclear. Germline V gene lookup returns CDR1 SGHDT and CDR2 YYEEEE. The V gene lost 2 bases and the J gene lost 4 bases, with 18 bases spanning the gap. This CDR3 has 17 amino acids. The CDR3 protein is CASSLRMETSFTGELFF. CDR3 nucleotides: TGTGCCAGCAGCTTAAGGATGGAGACAAGTTTCACCGGGGAGCTGTTTTTT.

V gene TRBV7-8 combines with J gene TRBJ2-5; D not resolved. Looked up from germline, CDR1 is SGHVS and CDR2 is FQNEAQ. V lost 1 base to trimming and J lost 2 bases, with 14 bases between them. The CDR3 contains 16 residues. As DNA, the CDR3 is TGTGCCAGCAGCTTAGTCTTGCGCCCGCCGCAAGAGACCCAGTACTTC. Translating gives CASSLVLRPPQETQYF.

The rearrangement uses TRBV25-1 and TRBJ2-6; the D gene is possibly TRBD1 (6 bases). V was cut by 0 bases and J by 4 bases, with 7 bases left in between. The V gene's germline CDR1 is MGHDK and CDR2 SYGVNS. CDR3 length: 15 amino acids. CDR3 protein: CASSEYGTGANVLTF. In DNA form, the CDR3 reads TGTGCCAGCAGTGAATACGGGACAGGGGCCAACGTCCTGACTTTC.

This sequence joins TRBV12-3 or TRBV12-4 and TRBJ2-3, with D possibly called TRBD1 or TRBD2 (6 bases each). The germline V and J ends were trimmed by 3 bases and 6 bases, with 25 bases remaining between them. This CDR3 region has 18 residues. CDR3 amino acids: CASSFAFISAEGVDTQYF. The CDR3 nucleotides read TGTGCCAGCAGTTTCGCTTTTATCTCAGCGGAGGGGGTGGATACGCAGTATTTT.

V and J are TRBV11-2 and TRBJ2-1, with TRBD2 identical over 7 bases. After removal of 1 base from V and 2 bases from J, the junction contained 5 bases not matched to a gene. The CDR3 runs to 16 residues. The germline CDR1 and CDR2 sequences are SGHAT and FQNNGV. In DNA form, the CDR3 reads TGTGCCAGCAGCTTAGGGGCTAGCGGTCCCTACAATGAGCAGTTCTTC. Residues: CASSLGASGPYNEQFF.